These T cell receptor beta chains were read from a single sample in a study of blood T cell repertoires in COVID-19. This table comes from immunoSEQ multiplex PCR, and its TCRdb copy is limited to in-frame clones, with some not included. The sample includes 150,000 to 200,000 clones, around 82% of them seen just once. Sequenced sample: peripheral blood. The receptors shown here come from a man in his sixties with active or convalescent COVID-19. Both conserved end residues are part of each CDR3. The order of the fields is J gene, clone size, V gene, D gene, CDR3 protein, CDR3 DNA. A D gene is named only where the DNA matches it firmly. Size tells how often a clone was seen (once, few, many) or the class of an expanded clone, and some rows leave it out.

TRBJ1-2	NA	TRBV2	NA	CASSDGVLRGYTF	TGTGCCAGCAGTGACGGGGTTCTTAGAGGCTACACCTTC
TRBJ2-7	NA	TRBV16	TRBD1	CASSQGTGRDEQYF	TGTGCCAGCAGCCAAGGGACAGGGAGGGACGAGCAGTACTTC
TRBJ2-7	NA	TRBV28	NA	CASSFGGRSSYEQYF	TGTGCCAGCAGTTTCGGGGGAAGAAGCTCCTACGAGCAGTACTTC
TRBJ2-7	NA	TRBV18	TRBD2	CASSPAGTSGSYEQYF	TGTGCCAGCTCACCAGCCGGGACTAGCGGGTCCTACGAGCAGTACTTC
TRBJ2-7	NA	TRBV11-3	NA	CASSLGFQGRNEQYF	TGTGCCAGCAGCTTGGGATTCCAGGGGCGCAACGAGCAGTACTTC
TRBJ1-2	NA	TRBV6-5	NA	CASSSGTNYGYTF	TGTGCCAGCAGTTCCGGGACTAACTATGGCTACACCTTC
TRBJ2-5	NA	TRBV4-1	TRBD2	CASSQDWWRGGGGQETQYF	TGCGCCAGCAGCCAAGATTGGTGGAGGGGCGGGGGAGGCCAAGAGACCCAGTACTTC
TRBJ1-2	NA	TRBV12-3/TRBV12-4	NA	CASSLGTLGYTF	TGTGCCAGCAGTTTGGGCACCCTGGGCTACACCTTC
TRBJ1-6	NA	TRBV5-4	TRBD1	CASSQDPGQGTSPLHF	TGTGCCAGCAGCCAGGATCCGGGACAGGGCACTTCACCCCTCCACTTT
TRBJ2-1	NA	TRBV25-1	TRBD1	CASSESGGGYNEQFF	TGTGCCAGCAGTGAGTCAGGGGGCGGCTACAATGAGCAGTTCTTC
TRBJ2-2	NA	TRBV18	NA	CASSPRTPGDTGELFF	TGTGCCAGCTCACCCAGGACCCCGGGAGACACCGGGGAGCTGTTTTTT
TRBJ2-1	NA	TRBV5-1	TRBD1	CASSSNTGDNEQFF	TGCGCCAGCAGCTCGAATACAGGGGACAATGAGCAGTTCTTC
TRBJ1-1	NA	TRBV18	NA	CASSPGDSARAEAFF	TGTGCCAGCTCACCAGGGGATAGCGCTCGCGCTGAAGCTTTCTTT
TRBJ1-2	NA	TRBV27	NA	CASSLSSLRGSWNYGYTF	TGTGCCAGCAGTTTAAGCAGTTTAAGGGGCAGCTGGAACTATGGCTACACCTTC
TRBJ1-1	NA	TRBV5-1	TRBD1	CASSLAAGQGHTEAFF	TGCGCCAGCAGCTTGGCCGCCGGACAGGGCCACACTGAAGCTTTCTTT
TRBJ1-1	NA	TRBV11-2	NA	CASSLELEAARLTEAFF	TGTGCCAGCAGCTTAGAGCTAGAGGCAGCGCGCCTCACTGAAGCTTTCTTT
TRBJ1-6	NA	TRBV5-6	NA	CASSGDSAGDSPLHF	TGTGCCAGCAGCGGCGACAGCGCCGGAGATTCACCCCTCCACTTT
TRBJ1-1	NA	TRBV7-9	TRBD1	CASSLDTGAEAFF	TGTGCCAGCAGCTTAGATACAGGGGCTGAAGCTTTCTTT
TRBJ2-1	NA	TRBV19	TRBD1	CASKGDRAEQFF	TGTGCCAGTAAGGGGGACAGGGCTGAGCAGTTCTTC
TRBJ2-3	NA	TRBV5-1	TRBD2	CASSRLLAGGADTQYF	TGCGCCAGCAGCCGCCTCCTAGCGGGGGGGGCTGATACGCAGTATTTT
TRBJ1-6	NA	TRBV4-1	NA	CASSQGLTGPYNSPLHF	TGCGCCAGCAGCCAAGGCCTCACAGGACCCTATAATTCACCCCTCCACTTT
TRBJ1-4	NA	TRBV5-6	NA	CASQAVGANEKLFF	TGTGCCAGCCAAGCGGTCGGGGCTAATGAAAAACTGTTTTTT
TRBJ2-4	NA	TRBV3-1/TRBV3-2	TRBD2	CASSPTAGGNIQYF	TGTGCCAGCAGCCCGACAGCGGGAGGAAACATTCAGTACTTC
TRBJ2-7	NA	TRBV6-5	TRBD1	CASRLPGQGAHEQYF	TGTGCCAGCAGGCTACCGGGACAGGGGGCCCACGAGCAGTACTTC
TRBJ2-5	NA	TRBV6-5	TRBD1	CATSMGQATLETQYF	TGTGCCACCTCCATGGGACAGGCAACGTTGGAGACCCAGTACTTC
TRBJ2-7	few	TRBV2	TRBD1	CASKRRDRSYEQYF	TGTGCCAGCAAACGAAGGGACAGGTCCTACGAGCAGTACTTC
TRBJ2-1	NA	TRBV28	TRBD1	CASSSTGGSYNEQFF	TGTGCCAGCAGTTCGACAGGGGGTTCCTACAATGAGCAGTTCTTC
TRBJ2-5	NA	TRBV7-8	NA	CASSLSRLETQYF	TGTGCCAGCAGCTTGAGCCGGTTAGAGACCCAGTACTTC
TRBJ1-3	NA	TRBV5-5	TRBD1	CASSPDRGVGNTIYF	TGTGCCAGCAGCCCGGACAGGGGGGTCGGTAACACCATATATTTT
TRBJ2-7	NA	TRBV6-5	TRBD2	CASSRGGSYEQYF	TGTGCCAGCAGTCGCGGGGGATCCTACGAGCAGTACTTC
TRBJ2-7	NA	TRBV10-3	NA	CAISEGGLLYEQYF	TGTGCCATCAGTGAAGGGGGTCTCCTCTACGAGCAGTACTTC
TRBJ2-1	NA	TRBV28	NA	CASRAGQSNEQFF	TGTGCCAGCAGGGCGGGACAGTCCAATGAGCAGTTCTTC
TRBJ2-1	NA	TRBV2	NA	CASSGGGSRQFF	TGTGCCAGCAGCGGGGGTGGTAGCCGGCAGTTCTTC
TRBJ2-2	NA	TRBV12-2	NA	CASRSSEVAGELFF	TGTGCAAGTCGCTCTAGCGAGGTGGCAGGGGAGCTGTTTTTT
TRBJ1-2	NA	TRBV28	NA	CASSLSMGGRRNGYTF	TGTGCCAGCAGTTTGTCGATGGGAGGGCGGCGAAATGGCTACACCTTC
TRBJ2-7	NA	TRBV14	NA	CASSQEGLNYEQYF	TGTGCCAGCAGCCAAGAAGGACTCAACTACGAGCAGTACTTC
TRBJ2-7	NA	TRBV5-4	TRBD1	CASSSDRGFSYEQYF	TGTGCCAGCAGTTCCGACAGGGGGTTCTCCTACGAGCAGTACTTC
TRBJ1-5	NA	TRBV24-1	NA	CQGGYSNQPQHF	TGTCAAGGGGGTTATAGCAATCAGCCCCAGCATTTT
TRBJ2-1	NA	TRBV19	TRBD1	CASSGQGVRDEQFF	TGTGCCAGTAGTGGACAGGGGGTAAGGGATGAGCAGTTCTTC
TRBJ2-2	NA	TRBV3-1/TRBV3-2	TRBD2	CASSQDREVGITGELFF	TGTGCCAGCAGCCAAGATCGGGAGGTGGGGATCACCGGGGAGCTGTTTTTT
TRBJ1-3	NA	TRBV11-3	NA	CASSTHSGNTIYF	TGTGCCAGCAGTACTCACTCTGGAAACACCATATATTTT
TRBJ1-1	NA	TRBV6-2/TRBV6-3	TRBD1	CASSTTGYTEAFF	TGTGCCAGCAGTACGACAGGGTACACTGAAGCTTTCTTT
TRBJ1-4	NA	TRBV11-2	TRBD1	CASSFGPGQGLGYEKLFF	TGTGCCAGCAGCTTCGGACCGGGACAGGGATTGGGGTATGAAAAACTGTTTTTT
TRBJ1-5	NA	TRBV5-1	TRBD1	CASSWGQGDQPQHF	TGCGCCAGCAGCTGGGGACAGGGGGATCAGCCCCAGCATTTT
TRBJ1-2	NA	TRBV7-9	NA	CASSSDRFFNYGYTF	TGTGCCAGCAGCAGCGACAGATTTTTTAACTATGGCTACACCTTC
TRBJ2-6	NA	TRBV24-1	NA	CATSDFSRSGANVLTF	TGTGCCACCAGTGATTTCTCTCGCTCTGGGGCCAACGTCCTGACTTTC
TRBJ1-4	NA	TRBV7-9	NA	CASSLDQGREGEKLFF	TGTGCCAGCAGCTTGGACCAGGGGCGCGAAGGGGAAAAACTGTTTTTT
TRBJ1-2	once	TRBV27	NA	CASRTRAYGYTF	TGTGCCAGCAGGACGCGGGCTTATGGCTACACCTTC
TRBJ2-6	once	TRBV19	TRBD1	CASSDDRGGANVLTF	TGTGCCAGTAGTGATGACAGGGGTGGGGCCAACGTCCTGACTTTC
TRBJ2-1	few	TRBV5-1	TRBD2	CASSFGTTNYNEQFF	TGCGCCAGCAGCTTCGGGACTACCAACTACAATGAGCAGTTCTTC
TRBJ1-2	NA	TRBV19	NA	CASLRRGQSYGYTF	TGTGCCAGTTTAAGAAGAGGACAGTCTTATGGCTACACCTTC
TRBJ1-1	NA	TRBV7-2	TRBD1	CASSWTGGRGRNTEAFF	TGTGCCAGCAGCTGGACAGGGGGTCGGGGCCGGAACACTGAAGCTTTCTTT